The 20 T cell receptor beta chains in this list originate from one sample, sequenced in a study of beta chain features in type 1 diabetes. The whole isolated RNA underwent reverse transcription, so sequencing captured expressed TCRB transcripts. The table came from immunoSEQ multiplex PCR; TCRdb's copy has only in-frame clones and leaves some out. This table holds fewer than 550,000 clones, approximately 10% found once. The sequencing input was naive CD4+ T cells from blood. The receptors were sampled from a woman aged 18-29 years in good health.

The CDR3 loop reads CAWADVRRALQETQYF. The CDR3 bases are TGTGCCTGGGCCGACGTGCGGAGGGCACTCCAAGAGACCCAGTACTTC. The chain recombines TRBV30 with TRBJ2-5; a weak D match, TRBD2 (6 bases). The CDR3 extends over 16 amino acids. V dropped 5 bases and J dropped 1 base, with 20 bases sitting between them. The germline CDR1 and CDR2 sequences are GTSNPN and SVGIG (reference sequence).

The table lists this clone with a few counts. The chain recombines TRBV4-3 with TRBJ2-5; no clear D gene. The germline CDR1 and CDR2 sequences are LGHNA and YSLEER. The CDR3 totals 15 residues. The ends were cut back, 0 bases at V and 3 bases at J, with 11 bases in the middle. CDR3 nucleotides: TGCGCCAGCAGCCAAGATATAACAGTCAAAGAGACCCAGTACTTC. This sequence encodes CASSQDITVKETQYF.

This clone has only a few counts. The genes are TRBV5-1 and TRBJ1-6, with unresolved D. This CDR3 has 16 amino acids. V lost 0 bases to trimming and J lost 0 bases, with 7 bases between them. Germline-derived CDR1 and CDR2 are SGHRS and YFSETQ. For the CDR3, the DNA is TGCGCCAGCAGCTTGGGCGCCGTCTCCTATAATTCACCCCTCCACTTT. Translated, it gives CASSLGAVSYNSPLHF.

The CDR3 here is CASSEWGSGTDTQYF. CDR3 sequence (DNA): TGTGCCAGCAGTGAATGGGGTAGCGGAACAGATACGCAGTATTTT. The genes are TRBV2 and TRBJ2-3; tentative D call: TRBD2 (6 bases). CDR1 SNHLY and CDR2 FYNNEI come from the germline V gene. The CDR3 runs 15 residues. V was trimmed by 2 bases and J by 3 bases, leaving 12 bases between them.

The chain employs TRBV9 and TRBJ2-1; 7 nucleotides align to TRBD1. The CDR3 loop spans 16 amino acids. Germline V lookup: CDR1 SGDLS, CDR2 YYNGEE. J gave up 4 bases and V 3 bases, and 10 bases lay outside the gene matches. CDR3 loop: CASSAGGQTSYNEQFF. The CDR3 DNA is TGTGCCAGCAGCGCAGGGGGACAGACCTCATACAATGAGCAGTTCTTC.

This clone has only one observation. The chain uses TRBV7-2 and TRBJ2-7; 11 nucleotides agree with TRBD2. Germline CDR1 is SGHTA and CDR2 is FQGNSA. The J segment lost 2 bases and the V segment lost 5 bases, leaving 11 bases of the junction unmatched. The CDR3 runs to 17 residues. CDR3 DNA: TGTGCCAGCAGCCAAAGGGCTAGCGGGAGGACACCCTACGAGCAGTACTTC. Translating gives CASSQRASGRTPYEQYF.

The chain employs TRBV7-2 and TRBJ2-1; maybe TRBD2 (5 bases). V dropped 6 bases and J dropped 0 bases, with 15 bases sitting between them. Germline V CDR1 and CDR2: SGHTA, FQGNSA. The CDR3 totals 16 residues. The CDR3 coding sequence is TGTGCCAGCAGTACTAGAGTCGTGAGCTCCTACAATGAGCAGTTCTTC. Protein sequence: CASSTRVVSSYNEQFF.

The chain uses TRBV23-1 and TRBJ2-5; D is ambiguous. The J call may be faulty, since TRBJ2-7 better matches the DNA end. TRBV23-1 is known as an ORF, though its function is uncertain. The CDR3 spans 12 residues. DNA of the CDR3: TGCGCCAGCAGTCAATGGTCCCTCGAGCAGTACTTC. This encodes CASSQWSLEQYF.

The gene calls are TRBV2 and TRBJ2-5, with D unclear. Trimming shortened V by 4 bases and J by 3 bases, and 6 bases separated the two germline ends. CDR1 is SNHLY, CDR2 FYNNEI, per germline. This CDR3 spans 12 amino acids. This CDR3 is CASSVSEETQYF. The CDR3 DNA reads as TGTGCCAGCAGTGTCTCTGAAGAGACCCAGTACTTC. The full variable domain, completed using reference TRBV2 and TRBJ2-5, is EPEVTQTPSHQVTQMGQEVILRCVPISNHLYFYWYRQILGQKVEFLVSFYNNEISEKSEIFDDQFSVERPDGSNFTLKIRSTKLEDSAMYFCASSVSEETQYFGPGTRLLVL.

This clone was detected only a few times. A much more abundant neighbour one base away suggests this may be a read error. This sample also contains other DNA sequences that code for the same CDR3. The rearrangement links TRBV2 to TRBJ2-3, with unresolved D. This CDR3 contains 11 residues. V gave up 7 bases and J gave up 2 bases, with 4 bases separating them. CDR1 SNHLY and CDR2 FYNNEI come from the germline V gene. The CDR3 loop reads CASTYTDTQYF. In nucleotides, the CDR3 is TGTGCCAGCACTTACACAGATACGCAGTATTTT.

Concerning this clone: This may come from a read error, since a much larger clone is one base off. The chain has TRBV28 and TRBJ2-3; D uncertain. CDR1 MDHEN and CDR2 SYDVKM come from the germline V gene. Trimming took 7 bases from V and 1 from J, leaving 3 bases between them. The CDR3 covers 11 residues. This CDR3 is CASTRTDTQYF. CDR3 nucleotide sequence: TGTGCCAGCACCCGCACAGATACGCAGTATTTT.

The V and J genes are TRBV5-1 and TRBJ1-1; D unresolved. Germline-derived CDR1 and CDR2 are SGHRS and YFSETQ. The CDR3 extends over 14 amino acids. V was pared by 0 bases and J by 5 bases, with 11 bases between. As DNA, the CDR3 is TGCGCCAGCAGCTTGGCTTGGGGAGGAACTGAAGCTTTCTTT. Amino acid sequence: CASSLAWGGTEAFF.

A few counts support this clone. V gene TRBV19 combines with J gene TRBJ1-2; possible D gene TRBD1, 6 bases. V gave up 3 bases and J gave up 1 base, with 12 bases separating them. The CDR3 runs to 15 residues. From germline, CDR1 is LNHDA and CDR2 SQIVND (reference sequence). CDR3 bases: TGTGCCAGTAGTATTACCCAGGGGCGTAACTATGGCTACACCTTC. Residues: CASSITQGRNYGYTF.

V usage is TRBV30 and J usage is TRBJ2-1; D remains unclear. Trimming removed 2 bases from V and 0 bases from J, with 17 bases in between. Germline CDR1 reads GTSNPN; CDR2 reads SVGIG (reference sequence). The CDR3 has 17 residues. The chain's CDR3 is CAWSMLAIFSSYNEQFF. CDR3 nucleotides: TGTGCCTGGAGTATGTTAGCCATCTTTAGCTCCTACAATGAGCAGTTCTTC.

This clone appeared a few times. The rearrangement joins TRBV7-9 to TRBJ1-2, with 10 bases that match TRBD1. Trimming at V came to 3 bases and at J to 6 bases, leaving 10 bases not matched to a gene. Germline assignment: CDR1 SEHNR and CDR2 FQNEAQ (reference sequence). The CDR3 length is 16 residues. CDR3 loop: CASSLGQGMNDDGYTF. CDR3 bases: TGTGCCAGCAGCTTGGGACAGGGGATGAATGATGATGGCTACACCTTC.

The CDR3 here is CASSQAGTDNNEQFF. In DNA, the CDR3 is TGCGCCAGCAGCCAAGCCGGGACAGATAACAATGAGCAGTTCTTC. The rearrangement uses TRBV4-3 and TRBJ2-1, with 7 bases identical to TRBD1. The ends lost 1 base at V and 5 bases at J; junction bases unmatched: 5. The CDR3 loop spans 15 amino acids. In germline, CDR1 is LGHNA, CDR2 YSLEER.

The sample holds a few counts of this clone. V is TRBV7-9 and J is TRBJ1-1; D is uncertain. V lost 5 bases, J lost 8 bases, and 12 bases lay in between. The CDR3 contains 12 residues. Germline CDR1 is SEHNR and CDR2 is FQNEAQ (reference sequence). CDR3 in DNA: TGTGCCAGCAGCCCGAGATCAGAGGAAGCTTTCTTT. As protein: CASSPRSEEAFF.

This clone was picked up a small number of times. The chain links TRBV9 to TRBJ1-1; TRBD1 matches at 9 bases. Germline V CDR1 and CDR2: SGDLS, YYNGEE. V shed 7 bases, J shed 3 bases, and the junction held 7 bases outside the gene matches. The CDR3 spans 14 residues. CDR3 residues: CASPLRTGDTEAFF. CDR3 DNA: TGTGCCAGCCCTTTAAGGACAGGGGACACTGAAGCTTTCTTT.

This clone was seen a handful of times. The chain links TRBV7-9 to TRBJ2-2; 12 bases map to TRBD2. The CDR3 runs to 18 residues. Trimming removed 5 bases from V and 6 bases from J; junction bases left unmatched: 13. The germline CDR1 and CDR2 sequences are SEHNR and FQNEAQ (reference sequence). CDR3 bases: TGTGCCAGCAGCCCCCCGACTAGCGGGAGTCTGGTCGCCGGGGAGCTGTTTTTT. Amino acid sequence: CASSPPTSGSLVAGELFF.

The chain couples TRBV2 to TRBJ1-6; 12 bases line up with TRBD1. Germline V gene sequence: CDR1 SNHLY, CDR2 FYNNEI. The CDR3 spans 13 residues. V shed 10 bases, J shed 13 bases, and the junction held 8 bases outside the gene matches. The CDR3: CATTGTGGPPLHF. The CDR3 bases are TGTGCCACCACCGGGACAGGGGGCCCCCCCCTCCACTTT.